This is a list of T cell receptor beta chains from one sample in a study of blood T cell repertoires in COVID-19. The method was immunoSEQ multiplex PCR; TCRdb's version includes in-frame clones alone and lacks a portion of them. The sample records about 46,000 clones, around 83% being singletons. Sequenced input: peripheral blood. The receptors originated from a man aged 55 to 70 with acute or convalescent COVID-19. Both conserved end residues are part of each CDR3. The D gene is left open where the match is weak. Expanded clones are given a class, and other clones once, few, many or no size at all.

D gene: .; V gene: TRBV19; clone size: once; J gene: TRBJ2-1; CDR3 protein: CASSINQANEQFF; CDR3 DNA: TGTGCCAGTAGTATAAACCAGGCCAATGAGCAGTTCTTC
D gene: .; V gene: TRBV6-5; clone size: .; J gene: TRBJ1-3; CDR3 protein: CASKREASGNTIYF; CDR3 DNA: TGTGCCAGCAAACGGGAGGCGTCTGGAAACACCATATATTTT
D gene: TRBD1; V gene: TRBV24-1; clone size: .; J gene: TRBJ1-2; CDR3 protein: CATSDPGGQGYGYTF; CDR3 DNA: TGTGCCACCAGTGATCCGGGGGGACAGGGATATGGCTACACCTTC
D gene: .; V gene: TRBV10-1; clone size: .; J gene: TRBJ1-1; CDR3 protein: CASSERQNTEAFF; CDR3 DNA: TGCGCCAGCAGTGAACGACAGAACACTGAAGCTTTCTTT
D gene: TRBD2; V gene: TRBV4-2; clone size: .; J gene: TRBJ2-3; CDR3 protein: CASSPAGDPADTQYF; CDR3 DNA: TGTGCCAGCAGCCCAGCGGGAGATCCTGCAGATACGCAGTATTTT
D gene: .; V gene: TRBV7-8; clone size: .; J gene: TRBJ1-1; CDR3 protein: CASSILGQYTEAFF; CDR3 DNA: TGTGCCAGCAGCATTCTAGGACAGTACACTGAAGCTTTCTTT
D gene: TRBD1; V gene: TRBV2; clone size: .; J gene: TRBJ2-7; CDR3 protein: CASSEQGALYEQYF; CDR3 DNA: TGTGCCAGCAGTGAACAGGGGGCGCTTTATGAGCAGTACTTC
D gene: TRBD1; V gene: TRBV20-1; clone size: .; J gene: TRBJ2-7; CDR3 protein: CSGGQGGEQYF; CDR3 DNA: TGCAGTGGGGGACAGGGGGGCGAGCAGTACTTC
D gene: .; V gene: TRBV19; clone size: .; J gene: TRBJ1-3; CDR3 protein: CASSPGRSSGNTIYF; CDR3 DNA: TGTGCCAGTAGCCCAGGGAGGAGCTCTGGAAACACCATATATTTT
D gene: .; V gene: TRBV6-5; clone size: few; J gene: TRBJ1-2; CDR3 protein: CASYGPIYGYTF; CDR3 DNA: TGTGCCAGCTATGGGCCGATATATGGCTACACCTTC
D gene: .; V gene: TRBV15; clone size: once; J gene: TRBJ1-4; CDR3 protein: CATRKTGSPNEKLFF; CDR3 DNA: TGTGCCACCAGGAAAACAGGGTCCCCAAATGAAAAACTGTTTTTT
D gene: TRBD1; V gene: TRBV7-3; clone size: .; J gene: TRBJ1-4; CDR3 protein: CASSLRTGIRTNEKLFF; CDR3 DNA: TGTGCCAGCAGCTTAAGGACAGGGATTAGGACTAATGAAAAACTGTTTTTT
D gene: TRBD2; V gene: TRBV27; clone size: .; J gene: TRBJ2-7; CDR3 protein: CASSRTSVYEQYF; CDR3 DNA: TGTGCCAGCTCAAGGACTAGCGTGTACGAGCAGTACTTC
D gene: TRBD2; V gene: TRBV5-6; clone size: .; J gene: TRBJ2-1; CDR3 protein: CASSLGSGVNEQFF; CDR3 DNA: TGTGCCAGCAGCTTAGGTAGCGGGGTCAATGAGCAGTTCTTC
D gene: TRBD1; V gene: TRBV28; clone size: .; J gene: TRBJ1-2; CDR3 protein: CASRDRGGYTF; CDR3 DNA: TGTGCCAGCAGGGACAGGGGTGGCTACACCTTC
D gene: TRBD2; V gene: TRBV7-3; clone size: .; J gene: TRBJ2-3; CDR3 protein: CASSSPLAGEAQYF; CDR3 DNA: TGTGCCAGCAGCTCGCCCCTAGCGGGAGAGGCGCAGTATTTT
D gene: .; V gene: TRBV19; clone size: medium-sized; J gene: TRBJ1-1; CDR3 protein: CASSIDQEGPLFRTEAFF; CDR3 DNA: TGTGCCAGTAGTATAGATCAGGAGGGGCCACTGTTCAGGACTGAAGCTTTCTTT
D gene: .; V gene: TRBV3-1/TRBV3-2; clone size: .; J gene: TRBJ1-3; CDR3 protein: CASSQGSRSGNTIYF; CDR3 DNA: TGTGCCAGCAGCCAAGGGTCTAGGTCTGGAAACACCATATATTTT
D gene: .; V gene: TRBV27; clone size: .; J gene: TRBJ2-3; CDR3 protein: CASSPRDPTDTQYF; CDR3 DNA: TGTGCCAGCAGTCCGCGGGACCCCACAGATACGCAGTATTTT
D gene: TRBD2; V gene: TRBV29-1; clone size: once; J gene: TRBJ2-1; CDR3 protein: CSVDKTSGYNEQFF; CDR3 DNA: TGCAGCGTTGACAAAACTAGCGGGTACAATGAGCAGTTCTTC
D gene: .; V gene: TRBV24-1; clone size: .; J gene: TRBJ2-3; CDR3 protein: CATSGEELDTQYF; CDR3 DNA: TGTGCCACCAGTGGTGAAGAACTAGATACGCAGTATTTT
D gene: .; V gene: TRBV19; clone size: once; J gene: TRBJ2-4; CDR3 protein: CASSWTVEAKNIQYF; CDR3 DNA: TGTGCCAGTAGCTGGACAGTTGAGGCCAAAAACATTCAGTACTTC
D gene: .; V gene: TRBV30; clone size: .; J gene: TRBJ1-2; CDR3 protein: CAWRSIQVYTF; CDR3 DNA: TGTGCCTGGAGGTCCATACAAGTCTACACCTTC
D gene: .; V gene: TRBV7-9; clone size: once; J gene: TRBJ1-4; CDR3 protein: CASSLSGAEKLFF; CDR3 DNA: TGTGCCAGCAGCTTATCAGGGGCCGAAAAACTGTTTTTT
D gene: TRBD1; V gene: TRBV6-1; clone size: once; J gene: TRBJ2-3; CDR3 protein: CASSEEEGALVTQYF; CDR3 DNA: TGTGCCAGCAGTGAAGAAGAGGGGGCTCTGGTTACGCAGTATTTT
D gene: TRBD2; V gene: TRBV15; clone size: few; J gene: TRBJ2-5; CDR3 protein: CATSRAGTKETQYF; CDR3 DNA: TGTGCCACCAGCAGAGCCGGGACTAAAGAGACCCAGTACTTC
D gene: .; V gene: TRBV7-2; clone size: .; J gene: TRBJ2-1; CDR3 protein: CASSLLPGYNEQFF; CDR3 DNA: TGTGCCAGCAGCTTACTCCCGGGGTACAATGAGCAGTTCTTC
D gene: TRBD1; V gene: TRBV19; clone size: once; J gene: TRBJ1-5; CDR3 protein: CASSPWGQGNQPQHF; CDR3 DNA: TGTGCCAGTAGTCCGTGGGGACAGGGCAATCAGCCCCAGCATTTT
D gene: .; V gene: TRBV5-1; clone size: .; J gene: TRBJ2-5; CDR3 protein: CASSPLPGLSSETQYF; CDR3 DNA: TGCGCCAGCAGCCCTCTCCCGGGACTCTCCTCGGAGACCCAGTACTTC
D gene: .; V gene: TRBV9; clone size: .; J gene: TRBJ2-5; CDR3 protein: CASSTSGGLQETQYF; CDR3 DNA: TGTGCCAGCAGCACCTCCGGGGGTTTGCAGGAGACCCAGTACTTC
D gene: TRBD1; V gene: TRBV15; clone size: once; J gene: TRBJ1-2; CDR3 protein: CATRGTGRSAGYTF; CDR3 DNA: TGTGCCACCAGAGGGACAGGGAGGTCGGCTGGCTACACCTTC
D gene: .; V gene: TRBV2; clone size: .; J gene: TRBJ1-5; CDR3 protein: CASRGREDQPQHF; CDR3 DNA: TGTGCCAGCAGGGGGAGGGAGGACCAGCCCCAGCATTTT
D gene: TRBD1; V gene: TRBV6-1; clone size: .; J gene: TRBJ2-1; CDR3 protein: CASSPGTGGNEQFF; CDR3 DNA: TGTGCCAGCAGTCCCGGGACAGGGGGCAATGAGCAGTTCTTC
D gene: TRBD2; V gene: TRBV5-4; clone size: .; J gene: TRBJ2-7; CDR3 protein: CASSPGLAGVDEQYF; CDR3 DNA: TGTGCCAGCAGCCCCGGACTAGCGGGAGTGGACGAGCAGTACTTC
D gene: .; V gene: TRBV28; clone size: .; J gene: TRBJ1-1; CDR3 protein: CASSSTGLNTEAFF; CDR3 DNA: TGTGCCAGCAGTTCAACAGGGTTGAACACTGAAGCTTTCTTT
D gene: .; V gene: TRBV28; clone size: .; J gene: TRBJ1-1; CDR3 protein: CASSEGQLNTEAFF; CDR3 DNA: TGTGCCAGCAGCGAAGGACAGTTAAACACTGAAGCTTTCTTT
D gene: .; V gene: TRBV28; clone size: .; J gene: TRBJ2-1; CDR3 protein: CASSSPGFEQFF; CDR3 DNA: TGTGCCAGCAGCTCTCCAGGGTTTGAGCAGTTCTTC
D gene: TRBD1; V gene: TRBV6-6; clone size: .; J gene: TRBJ1-4; CDR3 protein: CASTLGGREKEKLFF; CDR3 DNA: TGTGCCAGCACCTTAGGGGGCCGGGAGAAGGAAAAACTGTTTTTT
D gene: .; V gene: TRBV29-1; clone size: .; J gene: TRBJ2-1; CDR3 protein: CSVAGTFYNEQFF; CDR3 DNA: TGCAGCGTTGCCGGGACATTTTACAATGAGCAGTTCTTC
D gene: TRBD2; V gene: TRBV5-5; clone size: .; J gene: TRBJ2-1; CDR3 protein: CASSFLAGGLEQFF; CDR3 DNA: TGTGCCAGCAGCTTTCTAGCGGGAGGTTTGGAGCAGTTCTTC
D gene: TRBD2; V gene: TRBV7-8; clone size: .; J gene: TRBJ2-3; CDR3 protein: CASSSRSVRRTSGYTDTQYF; CDR3 DNA: TGTGCCAGCAGCTCGCGCTCCGTGCGGCGAACTAGCGGGTATACAGATACGCAGTATTTT
D gene: TRBD1; V gene: TRBV10-2; clone size: .; J gene: TRBJ1-2; CDR3 protein: CASSTGANYGYTF; CDR3 DNA: TGCGCCAGCAGTACAGGGGCTAACTATGGCTACACCTTC
D gene: .; V gene: TRBV19; clone size: .; J gene: TRBJ2-7; CDR3 protein: CASSIQRSYEQYF; CDR3 DNA: TGTGCCAGTAGTATCCAGAGGAGCTACGAGCAGTACTTC
D gene: TRBD2; V gene: TRBV3-1/TRBV3-2; clone size: .; J gene: TRBJ2-7; CDR3 protein: CASSPASGFTYEQYF; CDR3 DNA: TGTGCCAGCAGCCCCGCTAGCGGGTTCACCTACGAGCAGTACTTC
D gene: TRBD2; V gene: TRBV5-1; clone size: .; J gene: TRBJ2-7; CDR3 protein: CASSPEKASGSYEQYF; CDR3 DNA: TGCGCCAGCAGCCCGGAGAAGGCTAGCGGGAGTTATGAGCAGTACTTC
D gene: .; V gene: TRBV5-3; clone size: .; J gene: TRBJ1-3; CDR3 protein: CARSLAGAGNTIYF; CDR3 DNA: TGTGCCAGAAGCTTAGCGGGGGCTGGAAACACCATATATTTT
D gene: .; V gene: TRBV27; clone size: .; J gene: TRBJ2-7; CDR3 protein: CASSLGRSGLEQYF; CDR3 DNA: TGTGCCAGCAGCCTTGGGAGGAGCGGTTTGGAGCAGTACTTC
D gene: .; V gene: TRBV9; clone size: .; J gene: TRBJ2-1; CDR3 protein: CASSERVARDEQFF; CDR3 DNA: TGTGCCAGCAGCGAACGGGTAGCTCGGGATGAGCAGTTCTTC